The TCR beta chain described here comes from a study of shared clonotypes between healthy human individuals (dated by TCRdb to 2019 to 2021). About the investigation overall: A few men and a couple of women, aged 18 to 49 years, made up the cohort. To increase sequencing depth and limit assay-specific biases, TCR repertoire library preparation and sequencing were carried out by different laboratories using diverse techniques. Blood TCR repertoires of roughly 5 healthy adults were deeply sequenced to estimate repertoire size and the extent of clonotype sharing between individuals. For each donor, CD4 naive and CD4 memory were each run on three plates, CD8 naive on two plates, and CD8 memory on one plate. Each donor's leukapheresis produced roughly between roughly 0.94 and 9.5 billion PBMCs. The full study reports these points: Because the study included only a small number of donors, the genetic and exposure-history diversity represented was limited. Compared with non-shared clonotypes, clonotypes shared by all four sorted-subset donors had higher generation probabilities. Sharing across a handful of donors was observed for approximately 5% of naive CD4, about 4% of naive CD8, about 2.3% of memory CD4, and around 0.4% of memory CD8 clonotypes. Naive subsets generally had larger estimated clonotype richness than memory subsets. Sampling was limited to blood, and TCR repertoires in tissue likely differ from TCR repertoires in blood. Rarefaction of sorted-subset datasets indicated incomplete sequencing despite the large sequencing depth. Based on pairwise subsampling, the degree of clonotype sharing among donors was expected to be affected by sequencing depth.

Comment on this clone: Which antigen it targets is not known. Base-call qualities are not available, and no considerably larger clone is one nucleotide away.

Using the deep immunoSEQ assay, TCR CDR3 regions were amplified from genomic DNA by multiplex PCR. Extracted genomic DNA from each cell subset was spread evenly across all wells of several immunoSEQ 96-well plates, with each plate serving as a replicate. Each replicate PCR for sorted subsets received 200 ng genomic DNA, equal to 28,000 or so T cell genomes. Purified libraries were quantified with a Qubit 3.0 fluorometer, sized on a Bioanalyzer 2100, and re-quantified with the KAPA Library Quantification kit. A separate single-read 150-cycle Illumina NextSeq 550 flow cell was used to sequence each immunoSEQ 96-well plate. As for the original processing: Because the immunoSEQ output held only junctional sequences and lacked quality scores, the filtering could not match the filtering applied to full-length reads. To assign V/J genes and CDR3, sequences were annotated against IMGT germline references using PyIR, a Python wrapper for IgBLAST v1.9. Reads were filtered out if the reads had weak V/J assignments (E-value above 1e-6), no CDR3, stop codons, out-of-frame junctions, or ambiguous translated residues. V3J clonotypes were defined by identical inferred V gene, J gene, and CDR3 amino acid sequence. Percentage overlap between repertoires was calculated by dividing the number of shared unique clonotypes by the size of the smaller repertoire. Richness of each repertoire was evaluated using RTK rarefaction, the Chao1 estimator, and Recon v2.1 estimates of unobserved clonotypes. OLGA was used to compute generation probabilities for all TCRbeta clonotypes that the gDNA method yielded from a few donors. Here the immuneACCESS table is served through TCRdb, limited to in-frame sequences with V and J called. Missing clones are a known gap in these copies; in checked studies unresolved V genes cover under half, and the rest lacks a known reason. V and J calls and clone size come straight from that table; D and trimming were deduced from the DNA. For this sample the table gives 2 million to 3 million clones, of which under 95% were detected only once. The ten most abundant clones make up approximately 0.36% of the sample.

The donors were healthy, HIV-negative adults with no recently reported acute infections or vaccinations. All donors were Caucasian adults living in Nashville, Tennessee, USA. CD4+ T cells were enriched by magnetic negative selection; naive cells were then positively selected on CD45RA, and the negative fraction formed the memory subset. Blood was obtained by leukapheresis, after which PBMCs were separated by Ficoll-Histopaque density gradient centrifugation and cryopreserved in liquid nitrogen vapor phase. Analytical flow cytometry was used to check the purity and quantity of every magnetically sorted T cell population. Each sorted fraction had its genomic DNA isolated and then quantified by UV absorbance on a Nanodrop 2000c. The specimen sequenced was naive CD4+ T cells from PBMCs. The cell subset or site label for this specimen denotes: CD45RA+ positively selected. The TCR sequence derives from a young man in good health. Some clones in this sample may be carry-over from other donors' samples.

The nucleotides read TGTGCCAGCAGTTTACGCCGAACAGGGTTAAGGCCAATGATCCCAAACTATGGCTACACCTTC. Its protein reads: CASSLRRTGLRPMIPNYGYTF. The V and J segments used are TRBV28 and TRBJ1-2, with TRBD1 perhaps the D gene, on 6 matching bases. The CDR3, cysteine through phenylalanine, is 21 amino acids long. Just the 63-base CDR3 DNA is kept, in frame starting at base 1. V is cut by 2 bases and J by 2 bases, and the space between the germline ends is 30 bases. The germline V gene sets CDR1 to MDHEN and CDR2 to SYDVKM.